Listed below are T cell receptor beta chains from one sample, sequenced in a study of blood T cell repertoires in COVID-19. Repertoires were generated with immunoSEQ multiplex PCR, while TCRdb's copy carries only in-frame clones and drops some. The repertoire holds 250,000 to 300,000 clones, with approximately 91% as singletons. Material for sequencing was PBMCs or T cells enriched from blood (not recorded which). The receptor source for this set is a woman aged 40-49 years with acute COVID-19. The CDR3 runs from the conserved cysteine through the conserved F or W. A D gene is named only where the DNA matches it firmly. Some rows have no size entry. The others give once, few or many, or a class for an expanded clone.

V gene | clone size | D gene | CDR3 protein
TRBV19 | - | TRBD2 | CASSITAGGSTDTQYF
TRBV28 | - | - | CASSQRSNEKLFF
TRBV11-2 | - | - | CASSFSGVEQFF
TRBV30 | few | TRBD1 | CAWSGGQTSPLHF
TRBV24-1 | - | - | CATSDKDRPTYEQYF
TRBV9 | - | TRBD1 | CASSVAGQGSSGELFF
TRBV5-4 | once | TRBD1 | CASRRLGQGNTGELFF
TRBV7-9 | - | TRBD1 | CASSRGQGSMNTEAFF
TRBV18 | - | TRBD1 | CASSPGQGLLEQYF
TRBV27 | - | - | CASSPRGSFTDTQYF
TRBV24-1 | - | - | CATAGSSYEQYF
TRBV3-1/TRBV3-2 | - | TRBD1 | CASSQGIQGAYGYTF
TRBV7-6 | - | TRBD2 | CASSLRRLAGVSGEQFF
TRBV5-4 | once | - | CASRYHGSYEQYF
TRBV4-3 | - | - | CASSQEIGGSYEQYF
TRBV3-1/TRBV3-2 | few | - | CASSQMAQGAEQYF
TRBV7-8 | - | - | CASSLYLDYGYTF
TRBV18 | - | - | CASSLDTVYGYTF
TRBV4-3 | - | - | CASSPQAGTNYGYTF
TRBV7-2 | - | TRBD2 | CASSLPRGTSSYEQYF
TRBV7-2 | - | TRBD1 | CASSSDRARPQHF
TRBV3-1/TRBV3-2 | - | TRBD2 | CASSRAGGRQETQYF
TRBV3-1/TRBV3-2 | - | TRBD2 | CASSTRLAEETQYF